The table lists the clone carrying this T cell receptor (beta chain) with a few counts. Its specificity is not known. This sample is drawn from a study of post-analysis software for immune sequencing data. In the study overall: In terms of disease course, relapsing-remitting, secondary progressive and progressive-relapsing multiple sclerosis were included. Findings and limits, study-wide: Controls' normalized Chao1 diversity significantly exceeded that of multiple sclerosis patients. Several TRBV segments (TRBV5-6, TRBV5-1 and TRBV20-1 among them) occurred more frequently in patients than in controls.

The TCR beta cDNA libraries contained unique molecular identifiers. The source material, about 0.95 to 10 million T cells, gave rise to about 490,000 cDNA molecules. TCRdb re-derived calls from the PCR reads in MiXCR, one entry per CDR3 protein. This sample has approximately 440,000 distinct CDR3 sequences, with under 55% found just once. The V gene end was trimmed by 4 bases and the J gene end by 6 bases; junction bases not matched to a gene: 11. The CDR3 runs 15 residues. Germline CDR1 is DFQATT and CDR2 is SNEGSKA (reference sequence). The sequencing input was blood. This receptor was obtained from a girl aged 5-17 years with multiple sclerosis. The chain is built from TRBV20-1 and TRBJ2-5, with 10 bases identical to TRBD1. As DNA, the CDR3 is TGCAGTGCTAATAGACAGGGGGCGCCGGGAAAGACCCAGTACTTC. Protein: CSANRQGAPGKTQYF.